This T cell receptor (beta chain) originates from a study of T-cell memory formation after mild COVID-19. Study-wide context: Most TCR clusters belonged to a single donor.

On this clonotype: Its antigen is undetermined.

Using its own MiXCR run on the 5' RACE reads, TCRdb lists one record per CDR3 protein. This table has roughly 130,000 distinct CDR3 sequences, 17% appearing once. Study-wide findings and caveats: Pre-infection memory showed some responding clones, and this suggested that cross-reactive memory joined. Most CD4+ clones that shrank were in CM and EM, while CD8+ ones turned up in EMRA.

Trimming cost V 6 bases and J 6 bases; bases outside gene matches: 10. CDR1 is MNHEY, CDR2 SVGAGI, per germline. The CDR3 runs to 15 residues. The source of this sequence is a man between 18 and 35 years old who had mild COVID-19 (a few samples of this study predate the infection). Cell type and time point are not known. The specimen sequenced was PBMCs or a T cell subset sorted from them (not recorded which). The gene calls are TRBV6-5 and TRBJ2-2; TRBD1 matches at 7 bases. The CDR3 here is CASSYHRGVPGELFF. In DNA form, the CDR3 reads TGTGCCAGCAGCTATCACAGGGGTGTCCCCGGGGAGCTGTTTTTT.